This entry features one TCR beta chain sequence. Its antigen is as yet unknown. Other DNA sequences of this sample code for an identical CDR3. The protocol was immunoSEQ multiplex PCR, while the TCRdb copy is restricted to in-frame clones and leaves out a portion. The profile covers 800,000 to 1,200,000 clones, with approximately 78% appearing a single time and about 0.52% taken by the ten largest. The sample belongs to a study of shared clonotypes between healthy human individuals. Study-level results: Non-shared clonotypes were found to have lower generation probabilities than the clonotypes that were shared by all four of the sorted-subset donors. On the whole, naive subsets had larger estimated richness than memory subsets had.

The TCR originated in a young man in good health. Some clones in this sample may be carry-over from other donors' samples. Sequenced input: memory CD4+ T cells from PBMCs. Subset described: CD45RA-negative fraction.

The CDR3 loop reads CASSLADTQYF. The DNA of the CDR3 is TGTGCCAGCAGCTTGGCCGATACGCAGTATTTT. V is TRBV7-2 and J is TRBJ2-3; unclear D gene. The V end lost 3 bases, the J end lost 6 bases, and 4 bases lay between the germline ends. The CDR3 extends over 11 amino acids. The V gene's germline CDR1 is SGHTA and CDR2 FQGNSA.